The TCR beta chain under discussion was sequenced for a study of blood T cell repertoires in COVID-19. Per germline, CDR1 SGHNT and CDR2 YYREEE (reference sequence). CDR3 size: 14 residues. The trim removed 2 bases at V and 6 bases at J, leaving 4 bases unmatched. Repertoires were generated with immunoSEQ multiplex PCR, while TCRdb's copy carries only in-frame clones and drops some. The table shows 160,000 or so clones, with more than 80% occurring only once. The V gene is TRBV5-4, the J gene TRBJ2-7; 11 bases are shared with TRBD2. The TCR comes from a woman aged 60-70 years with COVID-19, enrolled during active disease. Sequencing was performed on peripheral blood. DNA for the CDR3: TGTGCCAGCAGCTTTAGCGGGGGGGCCGGCGAGCAGTACTTC. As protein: CASSFSGGAGEQYF.